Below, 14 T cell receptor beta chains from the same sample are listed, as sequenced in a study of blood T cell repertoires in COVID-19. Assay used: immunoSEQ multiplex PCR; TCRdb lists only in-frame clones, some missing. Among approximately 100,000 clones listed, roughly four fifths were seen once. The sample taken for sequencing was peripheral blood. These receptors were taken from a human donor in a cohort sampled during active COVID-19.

Written as DNA, the CDR3 is TGTGCCAGCAGCTTAGGTCCCGCAACTAATGAAAAACTGTTTTTT. Amino acids: CASSLGPATNEKLFF. This chain joins TRBV7-2 and TRBJ1-4; D is unresolved. The V gene lost 1 base and the J gene lost 0 bases, with 6 bases spanning the gap. The CDR3 is made up of 15 amino acids. Germline values: CDR1 SGHTA, CDR2 FQGNSA.

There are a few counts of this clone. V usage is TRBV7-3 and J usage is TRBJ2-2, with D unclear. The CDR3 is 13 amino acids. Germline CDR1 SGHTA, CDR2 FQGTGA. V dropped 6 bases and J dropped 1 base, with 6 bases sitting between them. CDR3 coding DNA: TGTGCCAGCAGTTCAGTGAACACCGGGGAGCTGTTTTTT. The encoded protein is CASSSVNTGELFF.

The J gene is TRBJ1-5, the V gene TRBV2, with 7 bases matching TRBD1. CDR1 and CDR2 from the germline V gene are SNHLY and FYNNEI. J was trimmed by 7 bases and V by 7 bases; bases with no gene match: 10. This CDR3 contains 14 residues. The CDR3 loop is CASKTETGSQPQHF. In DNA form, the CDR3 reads TGTGCCAGCAAAACTGAGACAGGGAGCCAGCCCCAGCATTTT.

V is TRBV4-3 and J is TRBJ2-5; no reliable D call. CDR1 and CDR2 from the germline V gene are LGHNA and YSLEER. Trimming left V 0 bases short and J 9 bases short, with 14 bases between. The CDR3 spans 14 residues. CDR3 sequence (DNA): TGCGCCAGCAGCCAAGACGTTTCGCTACCGTCCCAGTACTTC. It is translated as CASSQDVSLPSQYF.

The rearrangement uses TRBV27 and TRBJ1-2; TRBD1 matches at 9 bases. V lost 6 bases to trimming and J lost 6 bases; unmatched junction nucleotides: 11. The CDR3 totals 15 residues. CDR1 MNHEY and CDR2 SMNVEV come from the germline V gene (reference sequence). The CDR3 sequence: CASRTRVDRGDGYTF. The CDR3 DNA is TGTGCCAGCAGGACCCGTGTGGACAGGGGAGATGGCTACACCTTC.

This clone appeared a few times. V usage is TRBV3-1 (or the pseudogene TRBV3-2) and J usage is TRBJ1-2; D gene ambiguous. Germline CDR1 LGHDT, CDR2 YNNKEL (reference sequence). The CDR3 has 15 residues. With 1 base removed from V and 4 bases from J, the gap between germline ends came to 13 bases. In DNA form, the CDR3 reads TGTGCCAGCAGCCAAGTTAGAGGGAGCCCCTATGGCTACACCTTC. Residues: CASSQVRGSPYGYTF.

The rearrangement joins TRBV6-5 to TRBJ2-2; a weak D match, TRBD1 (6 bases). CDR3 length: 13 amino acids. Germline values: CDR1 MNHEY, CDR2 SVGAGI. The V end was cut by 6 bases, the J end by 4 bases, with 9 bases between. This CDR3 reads CASSATGTGELFF. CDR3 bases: TGTGCCAGCAGCGCGACAGGCACCGGGGAGCTGTTTTTT.

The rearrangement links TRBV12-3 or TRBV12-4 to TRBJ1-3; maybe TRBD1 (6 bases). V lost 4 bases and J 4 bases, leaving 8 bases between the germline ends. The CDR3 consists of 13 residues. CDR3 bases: TGTGCCAGCAGTTCAGGGGAGGGAAACACCATATATTTT. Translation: CASSSGEGNTIYF.

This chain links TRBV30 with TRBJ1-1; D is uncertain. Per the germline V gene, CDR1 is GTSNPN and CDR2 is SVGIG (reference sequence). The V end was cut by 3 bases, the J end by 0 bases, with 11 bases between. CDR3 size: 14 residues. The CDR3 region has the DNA TGTGCCTGGAGGGCGGGCCGGCTGAACACTGAAGCTTTCTTT. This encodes CAWRAGRLNTEAFF. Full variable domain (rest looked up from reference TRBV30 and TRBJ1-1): SQTIHQWPATLVQPVGSPLSLECTVEGTSNPNLYWYRQAAGRGLQLLFYSVGIGQISSEVPQNLSASRPQDRQFILSSKKLLLSDSGFYLCAWRAGRLNTEAFFGQGTRLTVV.

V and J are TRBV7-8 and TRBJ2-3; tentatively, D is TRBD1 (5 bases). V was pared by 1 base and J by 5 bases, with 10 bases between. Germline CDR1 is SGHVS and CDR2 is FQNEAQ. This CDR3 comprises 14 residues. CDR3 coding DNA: TGTGCCAGCAGCTTAGAAGGGGCGCGAGATACGCAGTATTTT. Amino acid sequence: CASSLEGARDTQYF.

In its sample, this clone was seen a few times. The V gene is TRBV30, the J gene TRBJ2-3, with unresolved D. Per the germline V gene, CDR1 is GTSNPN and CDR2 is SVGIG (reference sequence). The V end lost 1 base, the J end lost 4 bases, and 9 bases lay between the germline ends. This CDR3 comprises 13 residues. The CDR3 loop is CAWSALVADTQYF. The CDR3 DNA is TGTGCCTGGAGTGCGCTAGTGGCAGATACGCAGTATTTT. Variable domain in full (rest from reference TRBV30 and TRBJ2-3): SQTIHQWPATLVQPVGSPLSLECTVEGTSNPNLYWYRQAAGRGLQLLFYSVGIGQISSEVPQNLSASRPQDRQFILSSKKLLLSDSGFYLCAWSALVADTQYFGPGTRLTVL.

The CDR3 DNA reads TGTGCCAGCAGCGTTCGACAGTACAATGAGCAGTTCTTC. This codes for CASSVRQYNEQFF. The V gene is TRBV9, the J gene TRBJ2-1; D may be TRBD1 (5 bases). The CDR3 is 13 residues long. Per germline, CDR1 SGDLS and CDR2 YYNGEE. The germline V and J ends were trimmed by 2 bases and 4 bases, with 7 bases remaining between them.

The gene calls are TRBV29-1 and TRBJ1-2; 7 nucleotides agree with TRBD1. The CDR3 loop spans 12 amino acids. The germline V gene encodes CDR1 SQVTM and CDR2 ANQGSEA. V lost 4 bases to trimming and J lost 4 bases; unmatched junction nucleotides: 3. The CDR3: CSVGQGTYGYTF. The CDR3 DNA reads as TGCAGCGTTGGACAGGGAACCTATGGCTACACCTTC.

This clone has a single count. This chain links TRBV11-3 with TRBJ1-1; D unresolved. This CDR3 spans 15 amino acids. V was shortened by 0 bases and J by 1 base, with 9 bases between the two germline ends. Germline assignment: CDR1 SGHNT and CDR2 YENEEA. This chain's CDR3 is CASSLEVARNTEAFF. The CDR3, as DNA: TGTGCCAGCAGCTTAGAGGTAGCGAGGAACACTGAAGCTTTCTTT.